This section outlines one T cell receptor (beta chain) sequence together with its context. Mismatch with germline at one junction end may stem from a read error. The data were taken from a study of cytomegalovirus exposure and HLA in healthy donors. This CDR3 has 16 amino acids. The V gene's germline CDR1 is SGHKS and CDR2 YYEKEE (reference sequence). PCR involved 60 Vbeta and 13 Jbeta primers. Libraries were prepared by immunoSEQ multiplex PCR; TCRdb keeps only in-frame clonotypes and omits some of them. Here the sample spans 99,000 or so clones, more than 80% being singletons. The sample comprised PBMCs. This chain connects TRBV5-5 to TRBJ1-5; D is unclear. The receptor was derived from a man between 18 and 35 years old in good health and CMV-seronegative. CDR3 nucleotides: TGCGCCAGCAGCCAAGACTTGGAGGGTGGAGGTCAGCCCCAGCATTTT. It codes for CASSQDLEGGGQPQHF.